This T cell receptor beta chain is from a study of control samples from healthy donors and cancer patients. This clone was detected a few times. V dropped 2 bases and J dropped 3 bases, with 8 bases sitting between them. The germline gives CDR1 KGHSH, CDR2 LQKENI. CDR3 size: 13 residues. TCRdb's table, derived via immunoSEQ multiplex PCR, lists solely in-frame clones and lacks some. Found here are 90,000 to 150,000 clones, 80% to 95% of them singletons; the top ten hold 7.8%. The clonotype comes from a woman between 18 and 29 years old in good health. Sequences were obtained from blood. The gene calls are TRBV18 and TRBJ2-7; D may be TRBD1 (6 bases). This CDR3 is CASSPGGNYEQYF. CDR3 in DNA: TGTGCCAGCTCACCAGGGGGCAACTACGAGCAGTACTTC.